A single sample is the source of the 9 T cell receptor beta chains below, sequenced in a study of blood T cell repertoires in COVID-19. Using immunoSEQ multiplex PCR, the repertoire was profiled, and TCRdb retains in-frame clones only, with some absent. The sample yields fewer than 200,000 clones, roughly 87% seen once. The specimen was peripheral blood. These receptors were obtained from a woman in her 70s with COVID-19, enrolled during active disease.

This chain connects TRBV18 to TRBJ1-1, with D hard to call. This CDR3 is 13 amino acids long. Germline CDR1 is KGHSH and CDR2 is LQKENI. V was cut by 5 bases and J by 0 bases, with 7 bases left in between. DNA of the CDR3: TGTGCCAGCTCAAGTGGCCTGAACACTGAAGCTTTCTTT. This encodes CASSSGLNTEAFF. The full variable domain, its missing parts supplied by reference TRBV18 and TRBJ1-1, is NAGVMQNPRHLVRRRGQEARLRCSPMKGHSHVYWYRQLPEEGLKFMVYLQKENIIDESGMPKERFSAEFPKEGPSILRIQQVVRGDSAAYFCASSSGLNTEAFFGQGTRLTVV.

The chain links TRBV7-9 to TRBJ1-2, with a tentative D call TRBD1 (5 bases). Between the trimmed V and J ends, which lost 7 bases and 3 bases, there was a span of 12 bases. The CDR3 runs to 13 residues. Per the germline V gene, CDR1 is SEHNR and CDR2 is FQNEAQ (reference sequence). The CDR3 nucleotides read TGTGCCAGCAACTTTAGGGGCGACTATGGCTACACCTTC. Protein: CASNFRGDYGYTF. Based on the CDR3 plus reference TRBV7-9 and TRBJ1-2, the full variable domain is DTGVSQNPRHKITKRGQNVTFRCDPISEHNRLYWYRQTLGQGPEFLTYFQNEAQLEKSRLLSDRFSAERPKGSFSTLEIQRTEQGDSAMYLCASNFRGDYGYTFGSGTRLTVV.

The chain couples TRBV28 to TRBJ2-5; the D is unclear. The CDR3 runs to 15 residues. Germline V gives CDR1 MDHEN, CDR2 SYDVKM. Trimming pared 3 bases from V and 1 base from J, leaving 12 bases between. CDR3 in DNA: TGTGCCAGCAGTTTTCTAGGTTCCGGCCAAGAGACCCAGTACTTC. Protein: CASSFLGSGQETQYF.

This chain joins TRBV9 and TRBJ2-2; 13 positions agree with TRBD2. Germline V gene lookup returns CDR1 SGDLS and CDR2 YYNGEE. With 3 bases clipped from V and 0 bases from J, the junction kept 8 bases outside the gene matches. The CDR3 spans 19 residues. CDR3 in DNA: TGTGCCAGCAGCGGGAGGACTAGCGGGAGTTTAACGAACACCGGGGAGCTGTTTTTT. Protein product: CASSGRTSGSLTNTGELFF.

Comment on this clone: The junction differs from germline at one of its ends, possibly a read error. The chain couples TRBV7-8 to TRBJ1-5; D not certain. Germline V CDR1 and CDR2: SGHVS, FQNEAQ. The CDR3 extends over 12 amino acids. CDR3 DNA sequence: TGTGCCAGCAGCTCTAGCTATCAGCCCCAGCATTTT. Its protein is CASSSSYQPQHF.

The V call is TRBV7-2, the J call TRBJ1-6, with D hard to call. V lost 1 base and J lost 10, with 17 bases in between. The CDR3 covers 16 residues. Germline CDR1 and CDR2: SGHTA and FQGNSA. This CDR3 reads CASSLGGVPSGSPLHF. The CDR3 bases are TGTGCCAGCAGCTTAGGAGGTGTTCCTAGCGGGTCACCCCTCCACTTT.

This clone is a singleton in its sample. The chain joins TRBV9 to TRBJ2-1; 12 nucleotides match TRBD2. The trim removed 2 bases at V and 8 bases at J, leaving 5 bases unmatched. The CDR3 extends over 15 amino acids. Per germline, CDR1 SGDLS and CDR2 YYNGEE. CDR3 region: CASSVTSGSFHEQFF. CDR3 nucleotides: TGTGCCAGCAGCGTGACTAGCGGGAGTTTTCATGAGCAGTTCTTC. The variable domain in full, with the rest retrieved from reference TRBV9 and TRBJ2-1, is DSGVTQTPKHLITATGQRVTLRCSPRSGDLSVYWYQQSLDQGLQFLIQYYNGEERAKGNILERFSAQQFPDLHSELNLSSLELGDSALYFCASSVTSGSFHEQFFGPGTRLTVL.

This clone was found a few times. The V and J genes are TRBV5-1 and TRBJ1-4; 9 nucleotides match TRBD1. V shed 4 bases, J shed 5 bases, and the junction held 3 bases outside the gene matches. From germline, CDR1 is SGHRS and CDR2 YFSETQ. The CDR3 covers 14 residues. The CDR3 protein is CASSRGTGNEKLFF. CDR3 bases: TGCGCCAGCAGCCGCGGGACAGGGAATGAAAAACTGTTTTTT.

This clone has just one count. The chain links TRBV18 to TRBJ2-1; the D gene is possibly TRBD2 (7 bases). Looked up from germline, CDR1 is KGHSH and CDR2 is LQKENI. The CDR3 extends over 14 amino acids. Deletions cut 3 bases from V and 3 bases from J, with 9 bases between. CDR3 in DNA: TGTGCCAGCTCACCCGGGGGGCTCTACAATGAGCAGTTCTTC. This translates into CASSPGGLYNEQFF.